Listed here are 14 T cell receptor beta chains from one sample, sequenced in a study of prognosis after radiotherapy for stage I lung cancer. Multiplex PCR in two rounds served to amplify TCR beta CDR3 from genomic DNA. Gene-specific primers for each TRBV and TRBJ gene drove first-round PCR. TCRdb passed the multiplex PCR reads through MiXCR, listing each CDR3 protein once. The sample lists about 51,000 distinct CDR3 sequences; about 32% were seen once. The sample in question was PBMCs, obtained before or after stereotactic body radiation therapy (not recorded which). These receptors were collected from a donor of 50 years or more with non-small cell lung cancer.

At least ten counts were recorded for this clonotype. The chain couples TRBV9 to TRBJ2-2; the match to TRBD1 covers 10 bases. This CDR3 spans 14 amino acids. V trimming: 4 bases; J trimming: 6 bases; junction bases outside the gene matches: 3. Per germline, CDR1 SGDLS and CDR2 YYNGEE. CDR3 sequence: CASSPGQGAGELFF. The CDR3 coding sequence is TGTGCCAGCAGCCCAGGACAGGGGGCCGGGGAGCTGTTTTTT.

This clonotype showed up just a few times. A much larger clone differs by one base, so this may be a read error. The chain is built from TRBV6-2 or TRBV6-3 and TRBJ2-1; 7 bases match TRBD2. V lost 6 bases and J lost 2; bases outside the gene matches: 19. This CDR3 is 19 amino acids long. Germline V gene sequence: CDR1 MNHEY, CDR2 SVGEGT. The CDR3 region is CASSPTPSYSGLTYNEQFF. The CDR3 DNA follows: TGTGCCAGCAGCCCAACTCCATCTTATAGCGGGTTGACCTACAATGAGCAGTTCTTC.

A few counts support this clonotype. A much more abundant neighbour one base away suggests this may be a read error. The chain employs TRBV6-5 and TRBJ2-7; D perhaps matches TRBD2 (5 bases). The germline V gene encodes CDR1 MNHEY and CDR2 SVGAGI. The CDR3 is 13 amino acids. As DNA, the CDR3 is TGTGCCAGCAGTTACGGAACAGACTACGAGCATTACTTC. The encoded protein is CASSYGTDYEHYF.

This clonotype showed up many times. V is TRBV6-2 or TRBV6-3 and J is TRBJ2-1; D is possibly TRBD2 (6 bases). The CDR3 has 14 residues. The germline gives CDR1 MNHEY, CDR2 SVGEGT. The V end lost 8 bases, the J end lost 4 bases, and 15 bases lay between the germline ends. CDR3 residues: CASSGGALYNEQFF. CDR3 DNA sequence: TGTGCCAGCTCTGGCGGGGCCCTGTACAATGAGCAGTTCTTC.

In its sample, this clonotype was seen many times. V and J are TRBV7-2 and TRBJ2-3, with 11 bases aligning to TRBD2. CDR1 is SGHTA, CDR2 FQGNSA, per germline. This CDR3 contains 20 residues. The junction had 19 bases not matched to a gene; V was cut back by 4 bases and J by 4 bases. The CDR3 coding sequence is TGTGCCAGCAGCTCTTCCCTTACTAGCGGGAGAGTGAGCGGAGCAGATACGCAGTATTTT. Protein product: CASSSSLTSGRVSGADTQYF. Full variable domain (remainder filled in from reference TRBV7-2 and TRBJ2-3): GAGVSQSPSNKVTEKGKDVELRCDPISGHTALYWYRQSLGQGLEFLIYFQGNSAPDKSGLPSDRFSAERTGGSVSTLTIQRTQQEDSAVYLCASSSSLTSGRVSGADTQYFGPGTRLTVL.

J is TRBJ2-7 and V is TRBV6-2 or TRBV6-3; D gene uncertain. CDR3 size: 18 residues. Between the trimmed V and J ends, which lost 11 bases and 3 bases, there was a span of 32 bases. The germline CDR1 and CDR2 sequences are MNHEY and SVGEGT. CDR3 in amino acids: CAYHIYDIALKWNYEQYF. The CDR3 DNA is TGTGCCTACCACATATACGACATTGCCCTAAAATGGAACTACGAGCAGTACTTC.

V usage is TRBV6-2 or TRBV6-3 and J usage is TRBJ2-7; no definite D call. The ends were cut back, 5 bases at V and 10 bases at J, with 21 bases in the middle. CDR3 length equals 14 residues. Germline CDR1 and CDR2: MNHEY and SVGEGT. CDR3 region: CASSDGPRPYYQYF. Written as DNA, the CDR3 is TGTGCCAGCAGTGACGGACCGCGACCCTACTATCAGTACTTC.

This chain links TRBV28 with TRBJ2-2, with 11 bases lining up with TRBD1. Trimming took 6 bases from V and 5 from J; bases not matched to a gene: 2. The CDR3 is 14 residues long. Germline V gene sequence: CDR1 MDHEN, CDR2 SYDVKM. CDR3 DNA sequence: TGTGCCAGCAGGGACAGGGGGCGGACCGGGGAGCTGTTTTTT. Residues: CASRDRGRTGELFF.

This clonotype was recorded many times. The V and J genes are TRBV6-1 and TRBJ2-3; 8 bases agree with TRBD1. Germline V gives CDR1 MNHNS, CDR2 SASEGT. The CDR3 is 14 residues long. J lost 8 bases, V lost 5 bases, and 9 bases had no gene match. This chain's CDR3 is CASSTQGAGGTQYF. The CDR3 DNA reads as TGTGCCAGCAGTACTCAGGGGGCTGGAGGTACGCAGTATTTT.

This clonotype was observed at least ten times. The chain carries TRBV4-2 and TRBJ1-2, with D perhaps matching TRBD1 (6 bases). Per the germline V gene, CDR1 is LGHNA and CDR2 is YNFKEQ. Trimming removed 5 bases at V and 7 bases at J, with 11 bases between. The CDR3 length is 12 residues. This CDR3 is CASSTQGGGYTF. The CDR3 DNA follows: TGTGCCAGCAGCACACAGGGAGGTGGCTACACCTTC.

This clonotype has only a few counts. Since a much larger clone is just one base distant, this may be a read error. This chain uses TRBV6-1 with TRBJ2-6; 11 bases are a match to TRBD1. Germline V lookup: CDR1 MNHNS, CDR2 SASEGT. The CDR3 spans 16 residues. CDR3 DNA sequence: TGTGCCAGCGGGACAGGGGGTTCATCTGGGTCCAACGTCCTGACTTTC. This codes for CASGTGGSSGSNVLTF.

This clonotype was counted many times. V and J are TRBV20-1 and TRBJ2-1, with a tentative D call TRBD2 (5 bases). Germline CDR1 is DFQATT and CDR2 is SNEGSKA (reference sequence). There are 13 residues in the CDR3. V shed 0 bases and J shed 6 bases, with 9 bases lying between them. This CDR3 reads CSARDGLANEQFF. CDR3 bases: TGCAGTGCTAGAGATGGGCTAGCCAATGAGCAGTTCTTC.

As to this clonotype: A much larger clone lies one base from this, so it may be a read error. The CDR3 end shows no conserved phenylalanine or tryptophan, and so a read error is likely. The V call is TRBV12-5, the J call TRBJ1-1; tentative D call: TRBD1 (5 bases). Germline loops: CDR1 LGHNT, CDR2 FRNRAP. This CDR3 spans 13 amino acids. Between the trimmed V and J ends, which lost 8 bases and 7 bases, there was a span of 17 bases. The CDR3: CASQVQGLGEAFC. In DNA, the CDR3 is TGTGCTAGTCAGGTGCAGGGTTTAGGTGAAGCTTTCTGT.

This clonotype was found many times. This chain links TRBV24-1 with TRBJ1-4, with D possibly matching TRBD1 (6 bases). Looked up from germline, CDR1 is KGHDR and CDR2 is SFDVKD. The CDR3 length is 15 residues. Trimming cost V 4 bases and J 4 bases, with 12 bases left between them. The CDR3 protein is CATSERGTGNEKLFF. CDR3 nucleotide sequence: TGTGCCACCAGTGAGAGGGGGACGGGTAATGAAAAACTGTTTTTT.